The entry below describes one TCR beta chain. This clone was observed many times. What antigen it recognizes has not been identified. Per-base qualities were not stored, and no clone one base away is much larger. Preparation of the library involved PCR. The data were produced on an Illumina HiSeq 4000. The TCR beta-chain CDR3 region of each patient was profiled by high-throughput sequencing. The authors processed their data as follows. Drawing on CDR3 differences between clinicopathological groups, the researchers built a classifier meant to tell apart patients with distant-metastatic papillary thyroid cancer. The Shannon index was used to assess repertoire diversity, and the Morisita-Horn index was used to assess tumor-blood repertoire similarity. TCRdb reanalyzed the raw reads on its own, using fastp at Q25 for trimming and MiXCR for clone calling, and kept in-frame beta chains. These V and J calls derive from TCRdb rather than the authors' analysis. In this sample the table shows roughly 25,000 clones, roughly 13% of which occur a single time. The ten largest make up about 5.3% of the sample.

Compared with germline, V lacks 5 bases and J lacks 4 bases; bases without a gene match: 5. Including the terminal cysteine and phenylalanine, the CDR3 comprises 13 residues. Only the CDR3 region is kept as DNA, spanning 39 bases read in frame from base 1. Before undergoing thyroid surgery, none of the patients had been given any kind of treatment. Using T-cell receptor beta sequencing, the researchers looked back retrospectively at clinical samples from patients, gathered between about 2011 and 2019. The data derive from a study of metastatic and nonmetastatic thyroid tumors (dated by TCRdb to about 2020). For the study in its entirety: Repertoires were compared across peripheral blood and tumor or nodule tissue samples from malignant and benign thyroid patients.

Findings and caveats that apply to the study as a whole: In both blood and tumor samples, malignant tumors were reported to have significantly higher TCR beta diversity than benign nodules.

The TCR comes from a female donor with papillary thyroid cancer or a benign thyroid nodule (not recorded which). Some clones in this sample may be carry-over from other donors' samples. Recombination connected TRBV12-3 or TRBV12-4 to TRBJ2-7, with TRBD1 matching 7 junction bases. Source material: blood. The CDR3 protein sequence reads: CASSLRDRYEQYF. The nucleotides read TGTGCCAGCAGTCTCAGGGACAGATACGAGCAGTACTTC.